These 27 T cell receptor beta chains originate from one sample sequenced in a study of blood T cell repertoires in COVID-19. Data came from immunoSEQ multiplex PCR; TCRdb stores just in-frame clones and leaves some out. The sample contains fewer than 200,000 clones, 80% to 85% of which appear only once. Sequenced sample: peripheral blood. Receptors originate from a woman between 70 and 85 years old with COVID-19, enrolled during active disease.

This chain joins TRBV6-1 and TRBJ1-2; the match to TRBD1 covers 8 bases. The V segment lost 1 base and the J segment 2 bases; nucleotides outside the gene matches: 3. Germline V gene lookup returns CDR1 MNHNS and CDR2 SASEGT. CDR3 size: 15 residues. This CDR3 reads CASSEGTGLNYGYTF. The CDR3, as DNA: TGTGCCAGCAGTGAAGGGACAGGGCTAAACTATGGCTACACCTTC.

V usage is TRBV3-1 (or the pseudogene TRBV3-2) and J usage is TRBJ1-1; no firm D call. The germline V gene encodes CDR1 LGHDT and CDR2 YNNKEL (reference sequence). The CDR3 spans 15 residues. V gave up 1 base and J gave up 0 bases, with 9 bases separating them. The chain's CDR3 is CASSQVEGMNTEAFF. The CDR3 DNA reads as TGTGCCAGCAGCCAAGTCGAGGGAATGAACACTGAAGCTTTCTTT.

The chain employs TRBV18 and TRBJ2-7, with D tentatively TRBD2 (7 bases). Germline V gene data show CDR1 as KGHSH and CDR2 as LQKENI. V was shortened by 6 bases and J by 2 bases, with 14 bases between the two germline ends. The CDR3 spans 14 residues. The chain's CDR3 is CASSMGGAAYEQYF. CDR3 bases: TGTGCCAGCTCCATGGGGGGGGCGGCCTACGAGCAGTACTTC.

This chain uses TRBV7-2 with TRBJ2-7; D call uncertain. Germline CDR1 is SGHTA and CDR2 is FQGNSA. V was trimmed by 1 base and J by 0 bases, leaving 7 bases between them. The CDR3 has 14 amino acids. DNA of the CDR3: TGTGCCAGCAGCTTAGGCCTCAGCTCCTACGAGCAGTACTTC. As protein: CASSLGLSSYEQYF.

The chain has TRBV5-1 and TRBJ2-3; possibly TRBD1 for D (7 bases). The CDR3 has 14 residues. Trimming cost V 4 bases and J 3 bases, with 12 bases left between them. CDR1 is SGHRS and CDR2 is YFSETQ in the germline V gene. In nucleotides, the CDR3 is TGCGCCAGCAGCGGGACAGCGGGTACAGATACGCAGTATTTT. Amino acid sequence: CASSGTAGTDTQYF. The whole variable domain, remainder taken from reference TRBV5-1 and TRBJ2-3, is KAGVTQTPRYLIKTRGQQVTLSCSPISGHRSVSWYQQTPGQGLQFLFEYFSETQRNKGNFPGRFSGRQFSNSRSEMNVSTLELGDSALYLCASSGTAGTDTQYFGPGTRLTVL.

The gene calls are TRBV28 and TRBJ1-3; D is unclear. The V end was cut by 6 bases, the J end by 4 bases, with 16 bases between. The CDR3 totals 15 residues. In germline, CDR1 is MDHEN, CDR2 SYDVKM. CDR3 amino acids: CASSLTRTGGNTIYF. The CDR3 DNA reads TGTGCCAGCAGCTTAACTAGGACGGGGGGAAACACCATATATTTT.

The chain employs TRBV28 and TRBJ2-7; weak D call: TRBD1 (6 bases). Germline V CDR1 and CDR2: MDHEN, SYDVKM. CDR3 length: 12 amino acids. The V and J ends lost 6 bases and 4 bases respectively, with 10 bases between them. CDR3 protein: CASRQQGYEQYF. The DNA for the CDR3 is TGTGCCAGCAGGCAACAGGGTTACGAGCAGTACTTC.

This chain uses TRBV27 with TRBJ1-2, with D uncertain. This CDR3 contains 13 residues. The germline CDR1 and CDR2 sequences are MNHEY and SMNVEV (reference sequence). The V gene lost 8 bases and the J gene lost 6 bases, with 16 bases spanning the gap. CDR3 residues: CASRPAGRDGYTF. The CDR3 region has the DNA TGTGCCAGCCGTCCGGCGGGCCGGGATGGCTACACCTTC.

This chain links TRBV18 with TRBJ1-4, with 7 nucleotides matching TRBD1. V lost 4 bases, J lost 3 bases, and 8 bases stayed unmatched. Germline V lookup: CDR1 KGHSH, CDR2 LQKENI. The CDR3 totals 16 residues. CDR3 protein: CASSHDDRAANEKLFF. The DNA of the CDR3 is TGTGCCAGCTCACACGATGACAGGGCGGCTAATGAAAAACTGTTTTTT.

CDR3 DNA: TGTGCCAGCAGTCTCCCGGACAGGGGGCAGTACGAGCAGTACTTC. Its translation: CASSLPDRGQYEQYF. V gene TRBV28 combines with J gene TRBJ2-7, with 11 positions matching TRBD1. V lost 5 bases and J lost 4; bases outside the gene matches: 7. The CDR3 totals 15 residues. The germline gives CDR1 MDHEN, CDR2 SYDVKM.

The chain couples TRBV24-1 to TRBJ1-4; 7 bases align to TRBD1. This CDR3 contains 15 residues. Germline V gives CDR1 KGHDR, CDR2 SFDVKD. V shed 3 bases and J 7 bases; nucleotides not matched to a gene: 7. The CDR3 nucleotides read TGTGCCACCAGTGATCCGACAGGGAACCCTGAAAAACTGTTTTTT. It is translated as CATSDPTGNPEKLFF.

This clone was seen just once. CDR3 sequence reads: CASSELAGGSTDTQYF. The DNA for the CDR3 is TGTGCCAGCAGTGAACTAGCGGGAGGATCAACAGATACGCAGTATTTT. This sequence joins TRBV2 and TRBJ2-3; the match to TRBD2 covers 11 bases. Germline V CDR1 and CDR2: SNHLY, FYNNEI. V lost 2 bases, J lost 3 bases, and 4 bases stayed unmatched. This CDR3 has 16 residues.

This sequence joins TRBV6-6 and TRBJ1-1, with D possibly being TRBD1 (5 bases). Germline lookup yields CDR1 MNHNY and CDR2 SVGAGI (reference sequence). CDR3 length equals 13 residues. V was shortened by 2 bases and J by 7 bases, with 11 bases between the two germline ends. The CDR3 coding sequence is TGTGCCAGCAGTTACCGGGGGTCGGGTGAAGCTTTCTTT. Protein sequence: CASSYRGSGEAFF.

The V call is TRBV7-8, the J call TRBJ2-3; 10 bases are shared with TRBD2. Germline V gene sequence: CDR1 SGHVS, CDR2 FQNEAQ. CDR3 length equals 16 residues. Trimming at V came to 1 base and at J to 2 bases, leaving 3 bases not matched to a gene. The CDR3 DNA follows: TGTGCCAGCAGCTTAGTAGCGGGAGGATTCACAGATACGCAGTATTTT. It yields the protein CASSLVAGGFTDTQYF.

The genes are TRBV7-2 and TRBJ2-1, with TRBD2 as a possible D gene (5 bases). The CDR3 is made up of 15 amino acids. Germline CDR1 is SGHTA and CDR2 is FQGNSA. Trimming took off 5 bases at V and 0 bases at J, with 11 bases between the two ends. CDR3 in amino acids: CASSLSGASYNEQFF. The CDR3 coding sequence is TGTGCCAGCAGCCTGAGCGGCGCCTCCTACAATGAGCAGTTCTTC.

In its sample, this clone was seen a few times. The chain carries TRBV19 and TRBJ1-5, with TRBD1 identical over 12 bases. The CDR3 covers 17 residues. V dropped 6 bases and J dropped 4; count of bases not matched to a gene: 10. Per the germline V gene, CDR1 is LNHDA and CDR2 is SQIVND (reference sequence). The CDR3 DNA follows: TGTGCCAGTAGAAACCCGGGACAGGGGGCGGAAAATCAGCCCCAGCATTTT. Translation: CASRNPGQGAENQPQHF. Variable domain in full (rest from reference TRBV19 and TRBJ1-5): DGGITQSPKYLFRKEGQNVTLSCEQNLNHDAMYWYRQDPGQGLRLIYYSQIVNDFQKGDIAEGYSVSREKKESFPLTVTSAQKNPTAFYLCASRNPGQGAENQPQHFGDGTRLSIL.

The chain is built from TRBV6-5 and TRBJ1-1, with a possible D match to TRBD1 (6 bases). V lost 2 bases, J lost 0 bases, and 10 bases lay in between. Per germline, CDR1 MNHEY and CDR2 SVGAGI. CDR3 length equals 15 residues. CDR3 sequence reads: CASSYRGIMNTEAFF. The CDR3 DNA reads as TGTGCCAGCAGTTACAGGGGGATTATGAACACTGAAGCTTTCTTT.

As regards this clone: Distinct nucleotide sequences in the sample also encode this CDR3. The V call is TRBV5-1, the J call TRBJ2-3, with 7 nucleotides matching TRBD1. This CDR3 is built from 15 residues. CDR1 is SGHRS, CDR2 YFSETQ, per germline. V lost 0 bases to trimming and J lost 4 bases; unmatched junction nucleotides: 5. The CDR3 region is CASSLVGQGADTQYF. The CDR3 DNA reads as TGCGCCAGCAGCTTGGTTGGGCAGGGGGCAGATACGCAGTATTTT.

This clone is a singleton in its sample. V is TRBV7-2 and J is TRBJ2-7; no definite D call. The CDR3 covers 15 residues. Germline V gene sequence: CDR1 SGHTA, CDR2 FQGNSA. The V and J ends lost 1 base and 3 bases respectively, with 13 bases between them. The CDR3: CASSLEALQRYEQYF. For the CDR3, the DNA is TGTGCCAGCAGCTTAGAGGCACTACAACGCTACGAGCAGTACTTC. Together with reference TRBV7-2 and TRBJ2-7, the CDR3 gives the full variable domain: GAGVSQSPSNKVTEKGKDVELRCDPISGHTALYWYRQSLGQGLEFLIYFQGNSAPDKSGLPSDRFSAERTGGSVSTLTIQRTQQEDSAVYLCASSLEALQRYEQYFGPGTRLTVT.

V and J are TRBV5-4 and TRBJ1-2; TRBD1 aligns across 8 bases. CDR1 is SGHNT, CDR2 YYREEE, per germline (reference sequence). Trimming cost V 4 bases and J 12 bases; bases outside gene matches: 11. This CDR3 spans 13 amino acids. CDR3 DNA: TGTGCCAGCAGCCAGGACAGGGCCACCTTTGACACCTTC. Translated, it gives CASSQDRATFDTF.

This clone appeared once. The chain links TRBV28 to TRBJ2-7, with TRBD2 matching over 12 bases. The CDR3 spans 17 residues. After removal of 5 bases from V and 1 base from J, the junction contained 9 bases not matched to a gene. Per the germline V gene, CDR1 is MDHEN and CDR2 is SYDVKM. The CDR3 loop is CASSPLTSGRGSYEQYF. The CDR3 DNA reads TGTGCCAGCAGTCCCTTGACTAGCGGGAGAGGGTCCTACGAGCAGTACTTC.

V gene TRBV18 combines with J gene TRBJ2-1, with 11 bases identical to TRBD2. Germline values: CDR1 KGHSH, CDR2 LQKENI. The CDR3 spans 17 residues. After removal of 3 bases from V and 5 bases from J, the junction contained 9 bases not matched to a gene. The CDR3 DNA reads TGTGCCAGCTCACCGAACTCGGGGACTAGCGGCAACAATGAGCAGTTCTTC. Translated, it gives CASSPNSGTSGNNEQFF.

The rearrangement links TRBV24-1 to TRBJ1-5, with a weak D call TRBD1 (6 bases). The germline V gene encodes CDR1 KGHDR and CDR2 SFDVKD. Deletions cut 4 bases from V and 4 bases from J, with 13 bases between. This CDR3 contains 15 residues. In DNA, the CDR3 is TGTGCCACCAGTGACCAGACAGGAAATAATCAGCCCCAGCATTTT. Its protein product is CATSDQTGNNQPQHF.

V and J are TRBV6-6 and TRBJ2-3, with 7 bases identical to TRBD1. Germline CDR1 MNHNY, CDR2 SVGAGI (reference sequence). This CDR3 comprises 15 residues. Losses at the gene ends were 6 bases for V and 6 bases for J; bases not matched to a gene: 12. CDR3: CASSRGFADSDTQYF. The CDR3 region has the DNA TGTGCCAGCAGCAGGGGGTTTGCTGATTCGGATACGCAGTATTTT.

The chain combines TRBV28 with TRBJ1-1; TRBD1 is a possible D gene (6 bases). Germline V lookup: CDR1 MDHEN, CDR2 SYDVKM. V shed 9 bases and J shed 1 base, with 24 bases lying between them. This CDR3 is 17 amino acids long. CDR3 sequence: CASTIGGGKRWNTEAFF. Here the CDR3 DNA reads TGTGCCAGTACAATAGGGGGGGGCAAGAGGTGGAACACTGAAGCTTTCTTT.

The V gene is TRBV19, the J gene TRBJ2-2; 12 positions match TRBD2. The germline V gene encodes CDR1 LNHDA and CDR2 SQIVND (reference sequence). With 4 bases clipped from V and 7 bases from J, the junction kept 7 bases outside the gene matches. This CDR3 spans 16 amino acids. CDR3 coding DNA: TGTGCCAGTAGTACCTCTAGCGGGAGGGCCAACGGGGAGCTGTTTTTT. Translation gives CASSTSSGRANGELFF.

The V gene is TRBV29-1, the J gene TRBJ2-7; a weak D match, TRBD2 (6 bases). V was clipped by 7 bases and J by 3 bases, with 16 bases between them. CDR1 is SQVTM, CDR2 ANQGSEA, per germline. The CDR3 extends over 13 amino acids. CDR3: CSAAGGENYEQYF. The CDR3 DNA reads as TGCAGCGCCGCCGGAGGGGAAAACTACGAGCAGTACTTC.